The 2 T cell receptor beta chains below all came from one sample that was sequenced in a study of PD-1 blockade in classical Hodgkin lymphoma. Data came from immunoSEQ multiplex PCR; TCRdb stores just in-frame clones and leaves some out. The sample has about 15,000 clones, 70% to 90% seen once. Sample time point: newly diagnosed, previously untreated cHL patient sample. Sample: peripheral blood mononuclear cells (PBMCs). These receptors were collected from a human donor with classical Hodgkin lymphoma.

The chain is built from TRBV9 and TRBJ2-3; D gene ambiguous. CDR1 and CDR2 from the germline V gene are SGDLS and YYNGEE. The V and J ends lost 0 bases and 1 base respectively, with 15 bases between them. The CDR3 has 17 amino acids. CDR3 residues: CASSVGSATWGTDTQYF. In nucleotides, the CDR3 is TGTGCCAGCAGCGTAGGCAGCGCTACTTGGGGCACAGATACGCAGTATTTT.

The rearrangement links TRBV6-1 to TRBJ1-4; 9 bases match TRBD1. The CDR3 totals 14 residues. V lost 5 bases to trimming and J lost 5 bases; unmatched junction nucleotides: 3. Per germline, CDR1 MNHNS and CDR2 SASEGT. DNA for the CDR3: TGTGCCAGCAGTCTAGGACAGGGGAATGAAAAACTGTTTTTT. Translated, it gives CASSLGQGNEKLFF.